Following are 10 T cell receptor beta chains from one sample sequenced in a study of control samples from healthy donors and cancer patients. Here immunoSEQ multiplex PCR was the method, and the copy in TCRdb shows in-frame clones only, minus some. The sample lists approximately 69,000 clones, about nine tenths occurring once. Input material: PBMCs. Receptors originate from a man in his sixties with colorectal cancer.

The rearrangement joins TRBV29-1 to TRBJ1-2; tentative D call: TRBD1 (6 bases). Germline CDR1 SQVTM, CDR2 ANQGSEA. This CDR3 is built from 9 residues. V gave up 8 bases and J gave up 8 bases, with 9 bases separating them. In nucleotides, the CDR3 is TGCAGCCACAGGGTAGGCTACACCTTC. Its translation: CSHRVGYTF.

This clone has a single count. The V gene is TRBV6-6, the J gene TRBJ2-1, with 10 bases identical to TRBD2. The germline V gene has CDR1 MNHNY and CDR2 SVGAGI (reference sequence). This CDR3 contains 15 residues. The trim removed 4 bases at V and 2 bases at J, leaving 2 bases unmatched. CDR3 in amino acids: CASSSSGGAYNEQFF. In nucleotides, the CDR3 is TGTGCCAGCAGTTCGAGCGGGGGGGCCTACAATGAGCAGTTCTTC.

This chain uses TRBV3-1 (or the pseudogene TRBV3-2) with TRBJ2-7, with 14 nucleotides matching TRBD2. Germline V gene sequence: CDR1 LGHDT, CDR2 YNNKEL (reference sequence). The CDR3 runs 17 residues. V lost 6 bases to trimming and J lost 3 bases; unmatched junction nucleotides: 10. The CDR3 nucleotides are TGTGCCAGCAGTTTATTGACTAGCGGGGGGGCCGGCTACGAGCAGTACTTC. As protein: CASSLLTSGGAGYEQYF.

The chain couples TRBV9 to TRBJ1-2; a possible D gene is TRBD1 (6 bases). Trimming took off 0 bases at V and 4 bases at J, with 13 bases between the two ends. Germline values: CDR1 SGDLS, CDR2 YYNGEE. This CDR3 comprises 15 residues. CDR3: CASSVDGGRSYGYTF. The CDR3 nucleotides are TGTGCCAGCAGCGTAGACGGGGGGCGCAGCTATGGCTACACCTTC. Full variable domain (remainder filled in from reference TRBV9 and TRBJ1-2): DSGVTQTPKHLITATGQRVTLRCSPRSGDLSVYWYQQSLDQGLQFLIQYYNGEERAKGNILERFSAQQFPDLHSELNLSSLELGDSALYFCASSVDGGRSYGYTFGSGTRLTVV.

The chain's CDR3 is CASSILAGGPKLLADTQYF. DNA for the CDR3: TGTGCCAGCAGCATACTAGCGGGGGGGCCGAAGTTATTGGCAGATACGCAGTATTTT. V and J are TRBV7-2 and TRBJ2-3; TRBD2 aligns across 13 bases. CDR3 length: 19 residues. In germline, CDR1 is SGHTA, CDR2 FQGNSA. J was trimmed by 4 bases and V by 5 bases; bases with no gene match: 15.

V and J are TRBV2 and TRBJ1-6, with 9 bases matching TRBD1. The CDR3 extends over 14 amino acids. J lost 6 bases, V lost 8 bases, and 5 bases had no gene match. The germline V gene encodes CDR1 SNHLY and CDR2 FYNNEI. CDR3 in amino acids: CASRGQGGNSPLHF. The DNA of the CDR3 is TGTGCCAGCCGGGGACAGGGAGGTAATTCACCCCTCCACTTT.

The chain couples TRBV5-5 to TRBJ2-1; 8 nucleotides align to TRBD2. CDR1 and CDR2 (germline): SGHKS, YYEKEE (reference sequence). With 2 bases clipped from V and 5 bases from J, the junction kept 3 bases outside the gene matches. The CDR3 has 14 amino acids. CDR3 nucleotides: TGTGCCAGCAGCTTCGCAGCGGGGGACAATGAGCAGTTCTTC. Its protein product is CASSFAAGDNEQFF.

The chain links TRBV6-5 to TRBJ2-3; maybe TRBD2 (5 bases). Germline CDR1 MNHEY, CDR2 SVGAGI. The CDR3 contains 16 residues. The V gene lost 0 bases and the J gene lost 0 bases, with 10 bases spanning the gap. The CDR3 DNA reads TGTGCCAGCAGTTACTCTCCAGCGGCTAGCACAGATACGCAGTATTTT. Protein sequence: CASSYSPAASTDTQYF.

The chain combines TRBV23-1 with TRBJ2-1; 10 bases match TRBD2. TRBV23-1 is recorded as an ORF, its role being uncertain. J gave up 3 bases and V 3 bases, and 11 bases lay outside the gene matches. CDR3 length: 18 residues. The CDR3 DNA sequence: TGCGCCAGCAGTCAGTTCAGCCAAGCGGGGGGGATCTACAATGAGCAGTTCTTC. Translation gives CASSQFSQAGGIYNEQFF.

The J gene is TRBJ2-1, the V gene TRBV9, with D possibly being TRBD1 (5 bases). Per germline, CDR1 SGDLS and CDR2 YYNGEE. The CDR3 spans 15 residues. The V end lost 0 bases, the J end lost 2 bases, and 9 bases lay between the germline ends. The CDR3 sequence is CASSVVGDPYNEQFF. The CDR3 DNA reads TGTGCCAGCAGCGTAGTAGGGGATCCCTACAATGAGCAGTTCTTC.